Listed below are T cell receptor beta chains from one sample, sequenced in a study of identifying expanded T cells in peripheral blood. Sequencing used immunoSEQ multiplex PCR; TCRdb keeps in-frame clones, though not all of them. The repertoire consists of tens of thousands of clones, with 70% to 90% occurring once and the leading ten covering 3.5% to 5.5%. Sequenced material: blood. All receptors derive from a person aged 18 to 75 in good health. The conserved cysteine and the conserved F or W are not part of the CDR3 here.

ASSTDSNTEAF | TRBV5-1
ASSNRAGSPLH | TRBV2
ASRPTTATLRELF | TRBV2
ASSLDSIYEQY | TRBV5-1
ASSLAGGIPLFYEQY | TRBV5-1
ASSLDTNTGELF | TRBV11-1
ASSLWGPGNTIY | TRBV11-2
ASTPGPPEAF | TRBV19
AARMVSEAF | TRBV11-3
ASSFGTAQETQY | TRBV5-1
ASSGQTSGNTIY | TRBV11-1
ASRGDPNSPLH | TRBV10-2
AWSRLQGATPLH | TRBV30
ASSFGRQGFSPQETQY | TRBV5-1
ASSKALKGQGNFGQPQH | TRBV21-1
ASSLVLLGGYT | TRBV28
ASSQDDWVKGNTIY | TRBV4-1
ASGGSLNTEAF | TRBV14
ASSLLVAGPETQY | TRBV5-1
ASSDMGLVGTDTQY | TRBV6-1
ASSLWGGQETQY | TRBV5-6
AWDNGEDTQY | TRBV30
ASTLGGGFTGELF | TRBV9
ASQDREAYGYT | TRBV5-4
ASIGQGEDTEAF | TRBV5-6
ASSLILGSSYNSPLH | TRBV7-9
SGSNPGEKLF | TRBV29-1
ASSYSNQGGELF | TRBV6-5
ASRATRLEAF | TRBV6-1
ASSLAGGTGSGQPQH | TRBV7-2
ASSPDRVWDIQY | TRBV18
ASSGSRDPRGTEAF | TRBV4-1
ASGRGTEAF | TRBV6-5
ASSRQRMNTEAF | TRBV5-6
ASGAGGHNEQF | TRBV5-1
ASSLRGRTSTEAF | TRBV11-3
ASRKDPPYGYT | TRBV6-6
ASSQEREGLNTEAF | TRBV4-3
ASSRGTAMNTEAF | TRBV4-1
ASSSGTANYEQY | TRBV28
ASSQDRLGGYT | TRBV4-1
ASSRDRGTSETQY | TRBV14
ASSRDRGEKLF | TRBV7-6
SAVGETQY | TRBV20-1
ASSHPPLLYSYEQY | TRBV7-9
ASSQVGNTIY | TRBV14
AISESVFMWRGLNTEAF | TRBV10-3
ASSQGLLGGTEAF | TRBV4-1
ASSFGSQPQH | TRBV19
ASNNRATDTQY | TRBV19